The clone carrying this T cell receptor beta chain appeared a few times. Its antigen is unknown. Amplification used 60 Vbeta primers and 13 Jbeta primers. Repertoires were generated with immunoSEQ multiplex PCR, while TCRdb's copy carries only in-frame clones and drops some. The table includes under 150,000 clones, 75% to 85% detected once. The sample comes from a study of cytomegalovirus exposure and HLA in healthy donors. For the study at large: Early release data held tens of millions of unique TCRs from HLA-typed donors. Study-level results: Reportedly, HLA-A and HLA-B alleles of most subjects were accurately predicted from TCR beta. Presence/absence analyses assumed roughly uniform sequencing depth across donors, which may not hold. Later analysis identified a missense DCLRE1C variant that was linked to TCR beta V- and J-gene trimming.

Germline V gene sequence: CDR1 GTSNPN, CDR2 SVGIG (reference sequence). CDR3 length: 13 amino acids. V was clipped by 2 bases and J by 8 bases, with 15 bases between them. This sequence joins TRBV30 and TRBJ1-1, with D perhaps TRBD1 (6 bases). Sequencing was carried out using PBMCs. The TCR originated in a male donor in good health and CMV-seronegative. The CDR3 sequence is CAWSIQQGTEAFF. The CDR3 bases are TGTGCCTGGAGTATCCAACAGGGAACGGAAGCTTTCTTT. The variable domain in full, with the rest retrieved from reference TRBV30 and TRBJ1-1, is SQTIHQWPATLVQPVGSPLSLECTVEGTSNPNLYWYRQAAGRGLQLLFYSVGIGQISSEVPQNLSASRPQDRQFILSSKKLLLSDSGFYLCAWSIQQGTEAFFGQGTRLTVV.